The rows below give T cell receptor beta chains drawn from one sample of a study of glioma-infiltrating T cells after dendritic cell vaccination. The data were produced by immunoSEQ multiplex PCR, yet TCRdb's version contains in-frame clones alone and is incomplete. The sample includes about 82,000 clones, around nine tenths of them seen just once. Sequenced material: blood, taken before dendritic cell vaccination. The receptors were gathered from a human donor with glioblastoma. Both conserved end residues are part of each CDR3. D genes are given only for firm matches. The size field is filled for only some rows; it gives once, few, many or a size class.

>TRBJ1-1|-|TRBV5-6|few
TGTGCCAGCAGCGCTGGACAGTGGAACACTGAAGCTTTCTTT
CASSAGQWNTEAFF
>TRBJ2-7|TRBD2|TRBV5-6|-
TGTGCCAGCAGCTTACGACTAGCGGGAGGGGACGAGCAGTACTTC
CASSLRLAGGDEQYF
>TRBJ2-7|-|TRBV9|once
TGTGCCAGCAGCGTAGAGGGGGGGCAGTCACTCTACGAGCAGTACTTC
CASSVEGGQSLYEQYF
>TRBJ2-1|TRBD2|TRBV7-2|once
TGTGCCAGCAGCAGACGACTAGCGGGGCACTACAATGAGCAGTTCTTC
CASSRRLAGHYNEQFF
>TRBJ2-1|TRBD1|TRBV14|once
TGTGCCAGCAGCCAAGTCGGGGACAGGGGATTTGAGCAGTTCTTC
CASSQVGDRGFEQFF
>TRBJ2-5|-|TRBV28|-
TGTGCCAGCAGTTTATTGATAGCGGAGCAAGAGACCCAGTACTTC
CASSLLIAEQETQYF
>TRBJ1-2|-|TRBV5-1|-
TGCGCCAGCAGCACCGGGGACATTGATGGCTACACCTTC
CASSTGDIDGYTF
>TRBJ1-1|-|TRBV12-5|-
TGTGCTAGTGGTTCGGGGACACCGAACACTGAAGCTTTCTTT
CASGSGTPNTEAFF
>TRBJ1-2|TRBD1|TRBV6-1|-
TGTGCCAGCAGTGAAGCTCGGACAGGGTCAGGCTACACCTTC
CASSEARTGSGYTF
>TRBJ2-7|TRBD1|TRBV6-6|-
TGTGCCAGCAGTTCCACGTGGGACAGGGGTCGCTACGAGCAGTACTTC
CASSSTWDRGRYEQYF
>TRBJ2-3|-|TRBV5-1|-
TGCGCCAGCAGCGCGATACAGGACACAGATACGCAGTATTTT
CASSAIQDTDTQYF
>TRBJ2-1|TRBD2|TRBV29-1|-
TGCAGCGTTGTAGGACTAGCGATCAATGAGCAGTTCTTC
CSVVGLAINEQFF
>TRBJ2-5|-|TRBV5-1|-
TGCGCCAGCAACACAGGACAAATCCAAGAGACCCAGTACTTC
CASNTGQIQETQYF